The clone carrying this T cell receptor (beta chain) was recorded many times. Germline loops: CDR1 MDHEN, CDR2 SYDVKM. The CDR3 loop spans 17 amino acids. Trimming removed 1 base from V and 5 bases from J; junction bases left unmatched: 11. Genomic DNA provided the template from which TCR beta CDR3 was amplified by two-round multiplex PCR. First-round PCR amplification was performed with primers specific to each TRBV and TRBJ gene. TCRdb analysed the multiplex PCR reads with MiXCR anew, one entry per CDR3 protein. The sample holds over 15,000 distinct CDR3 sequences, approximately 50% seen once. The sample belongs to a study of prognosis after radiotherapy for stage I lung cancer. At the level of the study: Twelve patients had adenocarcinoma tumors, while squamous cell carcinoma tumors were found in six to eight.

The chain combines TRBV28 with TRBJ2-5; TRBD2 matches at 9 bases. Sequencing used PBMCs, obtained before or after stereotactic body radiation therapy (not recorded which). The TCR sequence derives from a donor over 45 with non-small cell lung cancer. The CDR3 region is CASSLSWGGRAGETQYF. The CDR3, as DNA: TGTGCCAGCAGTTTATCGTGGGGCGGGAGGGCAGGGGAGACCCAGTACTTC.